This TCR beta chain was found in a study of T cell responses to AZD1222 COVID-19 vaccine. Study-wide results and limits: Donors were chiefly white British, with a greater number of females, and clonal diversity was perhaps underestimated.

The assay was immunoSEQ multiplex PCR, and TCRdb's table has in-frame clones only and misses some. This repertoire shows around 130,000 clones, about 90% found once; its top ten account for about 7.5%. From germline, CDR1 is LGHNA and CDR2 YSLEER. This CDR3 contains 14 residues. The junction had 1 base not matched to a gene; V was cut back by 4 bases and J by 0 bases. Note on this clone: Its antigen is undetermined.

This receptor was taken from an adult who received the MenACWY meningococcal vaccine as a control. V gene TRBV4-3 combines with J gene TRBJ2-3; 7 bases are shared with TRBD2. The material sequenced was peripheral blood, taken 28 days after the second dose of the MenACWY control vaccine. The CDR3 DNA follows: TGCGCCAGCAGCCCCGGGGGGAGCACAGATACGCAGTATTTT. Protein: CASSPGGSTDTQYF.